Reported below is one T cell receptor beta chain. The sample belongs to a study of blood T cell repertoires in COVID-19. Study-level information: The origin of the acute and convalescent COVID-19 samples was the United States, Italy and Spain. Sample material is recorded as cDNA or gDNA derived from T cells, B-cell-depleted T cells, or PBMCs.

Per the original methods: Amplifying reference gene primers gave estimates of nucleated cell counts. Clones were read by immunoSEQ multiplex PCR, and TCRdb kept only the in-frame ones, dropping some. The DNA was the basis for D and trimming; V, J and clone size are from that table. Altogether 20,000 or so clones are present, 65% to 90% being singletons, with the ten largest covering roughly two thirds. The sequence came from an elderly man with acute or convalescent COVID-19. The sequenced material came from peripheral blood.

For the CDR3, the DNA is TGCGCCAGCAGCCGCGCGACAGGGGCCAACTATGGCTACACCTTC. The encoded protein is CASSRATGANYGYTF. This rearrangement joins TRBV4-3 to TRBJ1-2; 8 bases are shared with TRBD1. V lost 4 bases to trimming and J lost 2 bases; unmatched junction nucleotides: 6. The CDR3 is 15 amino acids. Germline assignment: CDR1 LGHNA and CDR2 YSLEER.